This record looks at one TCR beta chain sequence and its context. What it recognizes is unknown. The PCR had 60 Vbeta and 13 Jbeta primers. The assay was immunoSEQ multiplex PCR, and TCRdb's table has in-frame clones only and misses some. The top ten hold around 1.5% of the sample, which has 150,000 to 200,000 clones, 76% seen once. Germline V lookup: CDR1 SGDLS, CDR2 YYNGEE. This CDR3 has 18 amino acids. Between the trimmed V and J ends, which lost 4 bases and 4 bases, there was a span of 24 bases. The entry originates in a study of cytomegalovirus exposure and HLA in healthy donors. Study outcomes and limitations: Productive rates of about 87% or about 30% were seen for most TCR beta V segments in an earlier analysis. After further analysis at a later stage, 17,000 or so TCR beta sequences were associated with HLA alleles at 0.05 false discovery rate. It was in a later analysis that TCR association rates were seen to vary by HLA locus, highest for DRB1 and lowest for HLA-C.

The donors (healthy individuals) were bone marrow donors. This clonotype originated in a man aged 18 to 29 in good health and CMV-seronegative. The specimen was PBMCs. The chain has TRBV9 and TRBJ1-5, with D perhaps matching TRBD1 (6 bases). Here the CDR3 reads CASSPRGSPPIKNQPQHF. The CDR3, as DNA: TGTGCCAGCAGCCCGAGGGGGTCCCCTCCTATCAAAAATCAGCCCCAGCATTTT.